The rows below give T cell receptor beta chains drawn from one sample of a study of T cells in Graves' hyperthyroidism and ophthalmopathy. TCRdb reprocessed the multiplex PCR reads via MiXCR and lists one record per CDR3 protein. The sample has hundreds of thousands of distinct CDR3 sequences, 14% seen once. The specimen sequenced was blood. The receptors shown here come from a young woman with Graves' hyperthyroidism. CDR3s include the opening cysteine and the closing phenylalanine or tryptophan.

V	J	CDR3
TRBV4-2	TRBJ2-2	CASSQDRTYNDQGVF
TRBV2	TRBJ1-2	CASTRDGSYGYTF
TRBV13	TRBJ1-1	CASSLGRSKTEAFF
TRBV6-2/TRBV6-3	TRBJ2-1	CASRKGRRPWGEQFF
TRBV2	TRBJ2-1	CASNKANEQFF
TRBV2	TRBJ2-5	CASSQAVLGNQETQYF
TRBV30	TRBJ2-1	CAWGVLRGARHNEQFF
TRBV7-3	TRBJ2-7	CASSLGAGTTYEQYF
TRBV7-2	TRBJ2-3	CASRHAPGLGGSTDTQYF
TRBV6-1	TRBJ1-1	CASRPGGGIVDTEAFF
TRBV3-1	TRBJ2-1	CASSHPLRTSGILNEQFF
TRBV15	TRBJ1-1	CATSRSHREKNTEAFF
TRBV12-3/TRBV12-4	TRBJ2-5	CASRAGGRETQYF
TRBV7-9	TRBJ2-3	CASPSGGEDTQYF
TRBV20-1	TRBJ2-3	CSAGKEPTDTQYF
TRBV28	TRBJ1-5	CASSLWSGKRRNQPQHF
TRBV7-2	TRBJ2-1	CASSSYGYNKYNEQFF
TRBV20-1	TRBJ2-5	CSARSARAETQYF
TRBV3-1	TRBJ1-2	CASSQDLGSYYGYTF
TRBV5-5	TRBJ2-3	CASGRGLAGEADTQYF
TRBV24-1	TRBJ2-1	CATSDLARDYNEQFF
TRBV28	TRBJ2-1	CASTGEPIYNEQFF
TRBV20-1	TRBJ1-5	CSASYSNQPQHF
TRBV6-2/TRBV6-3	TRBJ2-1	CARIYNEQFF